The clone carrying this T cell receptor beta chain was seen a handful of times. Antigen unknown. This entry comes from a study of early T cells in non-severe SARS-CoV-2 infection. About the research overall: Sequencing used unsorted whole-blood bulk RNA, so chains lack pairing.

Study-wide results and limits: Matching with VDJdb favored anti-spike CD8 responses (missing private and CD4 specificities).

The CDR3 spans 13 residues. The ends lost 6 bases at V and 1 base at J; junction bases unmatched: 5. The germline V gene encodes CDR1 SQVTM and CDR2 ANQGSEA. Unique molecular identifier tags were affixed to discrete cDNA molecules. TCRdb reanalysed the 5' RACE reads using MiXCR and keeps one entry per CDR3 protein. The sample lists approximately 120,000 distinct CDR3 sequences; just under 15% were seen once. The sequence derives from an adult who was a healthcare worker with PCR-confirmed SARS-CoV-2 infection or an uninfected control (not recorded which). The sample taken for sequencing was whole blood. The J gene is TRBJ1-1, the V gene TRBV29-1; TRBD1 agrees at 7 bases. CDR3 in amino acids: CSVRGPGNTEAFF. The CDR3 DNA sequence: TGCAGCGTGAGGGGGCCAGGGAACACTGAAGCTTTCTTT.